These 8 T cell receptor beta chains originate from one sample sequenced in a study of glioma-infiltrating T cells. The iRepertoire nested amplicon-rescue multiplex PCR amplified TCR alpha and beta CDR3s from RNA. TCRdb ran MiXCR on the multiplex PCR reads and lists one entry per CDR3 protein. The table includes around 10,000 distinct CDR3 sequences, about 50% detected once. The sequencing input was glioma tissue, nonneoplastic brain tissue, or PBMCs (not recorded which). The receptors were sampled from a human donor with low-grade glioma or glioblastoma, undergoing nonglioma brain surgery, or in good health (not recorded which).

This sequence joins TRBV20-1 and TRBJ2-7; 9 positions agree with TRBD1. The CDR3 sequence is 14 residues long. After removal of 4 bases from V and 7 bases from J, the junction contained 11 bases not matched to a gene. Looked up from germline, CDR1 is DFQATT and CDR2 is SNEGSKA (reference sequence). The CDR3 region has the DNA TGCAGTGCTAATCCGGGACAGGGAGGGACGGAGCAGTACTTC. This sequence encodes CSANPGQGGTEQYF.

Regarding this clonotype: A read error is possible here, since a much larger clone lies one base away. V gene TRBV5-4 combines with J gene TRBJ2-1; D ambiguous. Germline CDR1 and CDR2: SGHNT and YYREEE (reference sequence). V lost 5 bases to trimming and J lost 0 bases, with 12 bases between them. The CDR3 runs to 15 residues. The CDR3 DNA sequence: TGTGCCAGCAGGCCAGATATTAGCTCCTACAATGAGCAGTTCTTC. This translates into CASRPDISSYNEQFF.

As regards this clonotype: Sequence at one end of the junction differs from germline and may be a read error. This CDR3 reads CSAPIEQGYEKYF. CDR3 sequence (DNA): TGCAGTGCCCCTATAGAACAGGGCTACGAGAAGTACTTC. The rearrangement joins TRBV20-1 to TRBJ2-7, with D possibly being TRBD1 (6 bases). CDR3 length equals 13 residues. Germline V gives CDR1 DFQATT, CDR2 SNEGSKA (reference sequence).

This clonotype has ten or more counts. The chain employs TRBV25-1 and TRBJ2-3; 10 bases are shared with TRBD1. Germline V lookup: CDR1 MGHDK, CDR2 SYGVNS. The CDR3 loop spans 18 amino acids. V trimming: 0 bases; J trimming: 4 bases; junction bases outside the gene matches: 10. The CDR3 here is CASSEYPRRTGGSDTQYF. CDR3 DNA: TGTGCCAGCAGTGAATATCCCCGCCGGACAGGGGGATCAGATACGCAGTATTTT.

This clonotype was seen only once. The gene calls are TRBV3-1 and TRBJ2-7, with TRBD2 matching over 12 bases. The V gene end was trimmed by 5 bases and the J gene end by 8 bases; junction bases not matched to a gene: 13. CDR3 size: 16 residues. Germline loops: CDR1 LGHDT, CDR2 YNNKEL (reference sequence). CDR3 region: CASSTRALAGGPKQYF. CDR3 nucleotide sequence: TGTGCCAGCAGCACGAGGGCTCTAGCGGGAGGGCCCAAGCAGTACTTC.

By share, this clonotype ranks as medium-sized. The V and J genes are TRBV2 and TRBJ2-5; D remains ambiguous. The CDR3 totals 13 residues. V gave up 8 bases and J gave up 5 bases, with 15 bases separating them. Germline V gene sequence: CDR1 SNHLY, CDR2 FYNNEI. The DNA for the CDR3 is TGTGCCAGCGCTGGTGCTGAGGATGAGACCCAGTACTTC. Amino acid sequence: CASAGAEDETQYF.

This clonotype was picked up many times. This chain uses TRBV12-3 or TRBV12-4 with TRBJ1-6, with 8 bases lining up with TRBD1. The CDR3 length is 15 residues. The J segment lost 9 bases and the V segment lost 4 bases, leaving 8 bases of the junction unmatched. CDR3 DNA: TGTGCCAGCAGTTCCCGGGACAGGTCGATTTCACCCCTCCACTTT. This gives the protein CASSSRDRSISPLHF.

By sample share, this clonotype is medium-sized. The chain links TRBV5-4 to TRBJ1-1; 9 nucleotides agree with TRBD1. Per germline, CDR1 SGHNT and CDR2 YYREEE (reference sequence). V gave up 5 bases and J gave up 3 bases; unmatched junction bases: 5. This CDR3 is built from 14 residues. CDR3 coding DNA: TGTGCCAGCAGAGAGACAGGGGGGGACACTGAAGCTTTCTTT. Its protein is CASRETGGDTEAFF.